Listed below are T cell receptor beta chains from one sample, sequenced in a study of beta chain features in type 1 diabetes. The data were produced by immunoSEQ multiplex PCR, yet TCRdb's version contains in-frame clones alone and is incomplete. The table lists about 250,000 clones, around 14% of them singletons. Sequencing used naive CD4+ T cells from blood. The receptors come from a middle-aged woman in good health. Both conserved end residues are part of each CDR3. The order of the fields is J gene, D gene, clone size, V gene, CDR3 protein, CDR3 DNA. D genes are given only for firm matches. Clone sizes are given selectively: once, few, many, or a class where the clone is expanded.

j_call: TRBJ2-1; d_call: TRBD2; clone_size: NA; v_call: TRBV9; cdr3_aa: CASSVGTSGYNEQFF; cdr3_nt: TGTGCCAGCAGCGTAGGGACTAGCGGATACAATGAGCAGTTCTTC
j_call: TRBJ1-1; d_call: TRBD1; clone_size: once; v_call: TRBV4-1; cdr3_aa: CASSQDRGTVAFF; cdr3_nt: TGCGCCAGCAGCCAAGATAGGGGGACAGTGGCTTTCTTT
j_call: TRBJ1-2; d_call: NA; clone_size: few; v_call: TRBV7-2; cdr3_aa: CASSSAGSGYTF; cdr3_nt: TGTGCCAGCAGCTCCGCAGGATCCGGCTACACCTTC
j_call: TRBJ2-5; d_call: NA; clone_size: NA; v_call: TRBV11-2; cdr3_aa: CASSLGRETQYF; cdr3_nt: TGTGCCAGCAGCTTAGGGCGGGAGACCCAGTACTTC
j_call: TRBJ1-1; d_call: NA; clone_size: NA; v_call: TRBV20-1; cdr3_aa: CSARGSEMAFF; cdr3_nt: TGCAGTGCTAGAGGGTCCGAGATGGCTTTCTTT
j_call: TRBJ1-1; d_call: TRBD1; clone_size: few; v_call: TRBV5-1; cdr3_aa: CASSFNPGQGITEAFF; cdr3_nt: TGCGCCAGCAGCTTTAATCCGGGACAGGGTATCACTGAAGCTTTCTTT
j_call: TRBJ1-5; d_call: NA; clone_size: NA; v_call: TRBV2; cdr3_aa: CASMFGNQPQHF; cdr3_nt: TGTGCCAGCATGTTCGGTAATCAGCCCCAGCATTTT
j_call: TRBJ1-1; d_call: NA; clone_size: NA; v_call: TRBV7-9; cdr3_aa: CASSREGKAEAFF; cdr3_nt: TGTGCCAGCAGCCGCGAGGGCAAAGCTGAAGCTTTCTTT
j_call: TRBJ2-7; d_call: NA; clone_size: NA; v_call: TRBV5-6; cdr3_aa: CASSFLKPGPYEQYF; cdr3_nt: TGTGCCAGCAGCTTTTTAAAGCCAGGGCCCTACGAGCAGTACTTC
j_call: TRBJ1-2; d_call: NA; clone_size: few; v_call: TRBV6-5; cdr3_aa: CASSSLGANYGYTF; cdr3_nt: TGTGCCAGCAGTTCTTTGGGCGCTAACTATGGCTACACCTTC
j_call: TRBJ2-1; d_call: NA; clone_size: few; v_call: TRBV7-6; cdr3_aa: CASSLAGGPYNEQFF; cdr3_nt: TGTGCCAGCAGCTTAGCGGGGGGGCCGTACAATGAGCAGTTCTTC
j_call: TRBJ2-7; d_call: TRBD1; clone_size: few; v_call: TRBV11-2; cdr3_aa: CASSQPSVQGHEQYF; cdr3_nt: TGTGCCAGCAGCCAACCGAGCGTACAGGGGCACGAGCAGTACTTC
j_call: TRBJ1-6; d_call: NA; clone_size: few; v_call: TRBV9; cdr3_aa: CASSPRDGNSPLHF; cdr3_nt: TGTGCCAGCAGCCCCCGCGATGGTAATTCACCCCTCCACTTT
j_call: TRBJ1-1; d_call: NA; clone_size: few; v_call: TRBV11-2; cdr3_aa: CASSFNWGGTEAFF; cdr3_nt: TGTGCCAGCAGCTTTAATTGGGGAGGCACTGAAGCTTTCTTT
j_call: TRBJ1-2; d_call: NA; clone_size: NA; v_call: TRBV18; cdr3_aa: CASSPQDRDYGYTF; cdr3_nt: TGTGCCAGCTCACCACAAGACAGAGACTATGGCTACACCTTC
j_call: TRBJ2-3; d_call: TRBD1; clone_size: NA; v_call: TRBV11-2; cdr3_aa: CASSLEGQGLDTQYF; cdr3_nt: TGTGCCAGCAGCTTAGAGGGACAGGGGTTGGATACGCAGTATTTT
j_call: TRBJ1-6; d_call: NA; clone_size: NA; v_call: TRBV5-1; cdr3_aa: CASSPAGTLNSPLHF; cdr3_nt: TGCGCCAGCAGCCCGGCTGGGACACTGAATTCACCCCTCCACTTT
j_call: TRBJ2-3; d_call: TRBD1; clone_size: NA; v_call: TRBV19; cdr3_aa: CASSARPPGQGGDTQYF; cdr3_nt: TGTGCCAGTAGTGCGAGGCCACCGGGACAGGGAGGAGATACGCAGTATTTT
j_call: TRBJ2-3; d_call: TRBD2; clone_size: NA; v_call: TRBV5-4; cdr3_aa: CASSLDGLAGVRDTQYF; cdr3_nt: TGTGCCAGCAGCTTGGATGGGCTAGCGGGGGTTCGAGATACGCAGTATTTT
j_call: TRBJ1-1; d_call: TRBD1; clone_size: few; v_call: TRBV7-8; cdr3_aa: CASSPRIGGAVNTEAFF; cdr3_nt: TGTGCCAGCAGCCCGCGTATAGGGGGCGCGGTGAACACTGAAGCTTTCTTT
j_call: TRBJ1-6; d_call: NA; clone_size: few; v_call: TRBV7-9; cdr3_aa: CASSFQGSNSPLHF; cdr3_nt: TGTGCCAGCAGCTTCCAGGGTTCAAATTCACCCCTCCACTTT
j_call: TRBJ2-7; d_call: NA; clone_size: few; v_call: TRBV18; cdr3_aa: CASSPTEASTYEQYF; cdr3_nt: TGTGCCAGCTCGCCCACCGAGGCCAGTACCTACGAGCAGTACTTC
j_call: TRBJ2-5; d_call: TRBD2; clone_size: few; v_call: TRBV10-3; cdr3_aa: CAISESQAGGPAKETQYF; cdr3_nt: TGTGCCATCAGTGAGTCGCAAGCGGGGGGGCCCGCGAAGGAGACCCAGTACTTC
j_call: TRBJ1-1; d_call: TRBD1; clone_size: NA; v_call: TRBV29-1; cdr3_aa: CSIDHRDRGQVETGTEAFF; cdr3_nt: TGCAGCATTGACCACCGGGACAGGGGGCAAGTCGAAACGGGCACTGAAGCTTTCTTT
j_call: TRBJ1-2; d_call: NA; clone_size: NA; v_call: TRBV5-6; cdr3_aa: CASSFKNPARGYTF; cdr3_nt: TGTGCCAGCAGCTTTAAGAACCCCGCCCGGGGCTACACCTTC
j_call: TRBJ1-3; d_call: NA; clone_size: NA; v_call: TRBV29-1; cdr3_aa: CSAAQSSGNTIYF; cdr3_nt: TGCAGCGCCGCACAGTCCTCTGGAAACACCATATATTTT
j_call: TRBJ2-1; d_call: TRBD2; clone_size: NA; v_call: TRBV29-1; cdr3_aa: CSVGRLAGYNEQFF; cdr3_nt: TGCAGCGTTGGACGGCTAGCGGGATACAATGAGCAGTTCTTC
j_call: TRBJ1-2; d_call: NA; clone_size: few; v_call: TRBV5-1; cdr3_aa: CASSAQTIATEYGYTF; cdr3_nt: TGCGCCAGCAGCGCTCAAACCATCGCAACGGAGTATGGCTACACCTTC